Below, one T cell receptor (beta chain) is given with its context. This clone was seen only once. Its antigen is still unknown. No base quality information exists; no much larger clone differs at one position. These data come from a study of blood T cell repertoires in COVID-19 (dated by TCRdb to about 2020). About the study as a whole: The collaborator samples originated in the United States, Italy and Spain and spanned the acute and convalescent phases of COVID-19. The material from the prospective study consisted of cDNA or gDNA derived from T cells, B-cell-depleted T cells, or PBMCs. A freely available public database, intended as a resource for researchers studying the immune response to SARS-CoV-2, is where the repertoires were released. Deeply sampled blood TCRbeta repertoires from subjects exposed to, actively infected with, or recovered from COVID-19 were included in the dataset. A de-identified subject ID, COVID-19 status, age in years and sex were almost always included in the sample metadata. Samples were obtained from the ongoing ImmuneRACE study (first 160 participants) and from 1,254 subjects provided by 6 global collaborators. Where available, HLA class I and class II types were obtained from metadata supplied by the sample provider rather than from assay-based typing.

General conclusions and limits of the study: The amount of clinical and demographic metadata varied by source and participant and was provided uncurated.

A second Seattle source provided samples from volunteer blood donors who had recovered from COVID-19. The collaborating institutions used their own protocols to collect whole blood in K2EDTA tubes. For TCRbeta analysis, collaborators shipped samples in one of three forms: frozen whole blood, isolated PBMCs, or DNA extracted from either of those sample types. The immunoSEQ Assay, a bias-controlled multiplex PCR, was used to amplify TCRbeta CDR3 regions from genomic DNA. On the authors' methods: Nucleated cell counts per sample were estimated from amplification of reference gene primers within the assay. Sequence reads were collapsed and filtered to measure the absolute abundance of every unique TCRbeta CDR3 rearrangement. For each sample, productive Simpson clonality was calculated as the square root of Simpson's diversity index across productive rearrangements. TCRdb took this table from immuneACCESS and kept in-frame rearrangements with V and J called. Such tables lack part of the clones; where checked against another copy, unresolved V genes explain under half of the gap, and the rest is unexplained. That table furnishes V, J and clone size, whereas the DNA furnished D and trimming. The sample data list a few hundred thousand clones, and more than 80% of these were observed just once. The ten largest clones add up to approximately 6.5% of the sample.

Sequences MNHEY (CDR1) and SMNVEV (CDR2) are obtained from the germline V gene (reference sequence). Trimming accounts for 6 bases at V and 4 bases at J, while the number of junction bases matched to no gene is 13. Reading from cysteine to phenylalanine, the CDR3 counts 17 amino acids. Here the CDR3 DNA is all that survives: 51 bases in frame from base 1. This receptor was identified in a man aged 18-30 years who had recovered from COVID-19. Rearrangement joined TRBV27 to TRBJ2-3, with TRBD1 identical over 10 junction bases. Sequenced: peripheral blood. The CDR3 loop reads CASSSAAGQGVSDTQYF. The sequenced DNA: TGTGCCAGCAGCTCCGCCGCAGGACAGGGGGTTTCAGATACGCAGTATTTT.